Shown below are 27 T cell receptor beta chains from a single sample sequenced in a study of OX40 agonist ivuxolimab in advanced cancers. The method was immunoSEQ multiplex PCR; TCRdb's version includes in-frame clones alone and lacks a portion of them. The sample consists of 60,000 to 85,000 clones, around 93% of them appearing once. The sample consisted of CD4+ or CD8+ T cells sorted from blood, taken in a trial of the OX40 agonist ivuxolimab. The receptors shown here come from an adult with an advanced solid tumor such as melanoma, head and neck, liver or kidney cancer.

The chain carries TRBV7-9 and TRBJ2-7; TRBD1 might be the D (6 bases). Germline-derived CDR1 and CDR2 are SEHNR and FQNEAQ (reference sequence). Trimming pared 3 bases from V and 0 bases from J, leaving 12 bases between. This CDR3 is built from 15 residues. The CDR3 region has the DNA TGTGCCAGCAGCTTTGGACAGCCTCCCTCCTACGAGCAGTACTTC. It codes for CASSFGQPPSYEQYF.

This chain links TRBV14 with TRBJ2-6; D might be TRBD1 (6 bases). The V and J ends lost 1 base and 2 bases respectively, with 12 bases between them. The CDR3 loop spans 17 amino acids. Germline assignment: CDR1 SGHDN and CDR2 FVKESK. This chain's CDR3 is CASSQVFQGPGANVLTF. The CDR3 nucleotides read TGTGCCAGCAGCCAAGTATTTCAGGGGCCTGGGGCCAACGTCCTGACTTTC.

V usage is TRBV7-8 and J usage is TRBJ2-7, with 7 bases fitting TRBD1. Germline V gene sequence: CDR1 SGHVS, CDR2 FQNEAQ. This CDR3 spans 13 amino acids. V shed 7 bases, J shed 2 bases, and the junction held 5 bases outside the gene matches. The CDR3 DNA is TGTGCCAGCAACACAGGGGCTGCCTACGAGCAGTACTTC. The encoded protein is CASNTGAAYEQYF.

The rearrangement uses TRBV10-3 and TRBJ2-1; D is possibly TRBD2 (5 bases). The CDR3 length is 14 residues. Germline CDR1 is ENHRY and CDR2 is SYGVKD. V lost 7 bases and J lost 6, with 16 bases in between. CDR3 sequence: CAIMGGFFGNEQFF. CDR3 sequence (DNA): TGTGCCATCATGGGCGGGTTCTTCGGCAATGAGCAGTTCTTC.

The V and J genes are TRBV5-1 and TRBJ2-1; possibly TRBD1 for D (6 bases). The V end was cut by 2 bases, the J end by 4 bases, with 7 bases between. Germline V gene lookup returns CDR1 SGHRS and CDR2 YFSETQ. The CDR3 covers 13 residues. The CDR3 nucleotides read TGCGCCAGCAGCTTCAGGGGTTACAATGAGCAGTTCTTC. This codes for CASSFRGYNEQFF.

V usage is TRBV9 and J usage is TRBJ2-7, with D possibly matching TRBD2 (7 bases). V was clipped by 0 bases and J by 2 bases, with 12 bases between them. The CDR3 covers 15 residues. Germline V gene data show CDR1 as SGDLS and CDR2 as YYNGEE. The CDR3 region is CASSVAWGGPYEQYF. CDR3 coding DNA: TGTGCCAGCAGCGTAGCTTGGGGGGGCCCCTACGAGCAGTACTTC.

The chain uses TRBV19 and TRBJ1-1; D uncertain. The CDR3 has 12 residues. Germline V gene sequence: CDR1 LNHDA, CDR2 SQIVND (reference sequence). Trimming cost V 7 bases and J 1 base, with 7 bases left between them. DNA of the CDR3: TGTGCCAGTAAGACGGGGAACACTGAAGCTTTCTTT. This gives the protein CASKTGNTEAFF. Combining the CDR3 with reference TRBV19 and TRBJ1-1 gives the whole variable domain DGGITQSPKYLFRKEGQNVTLSCEQNLNHDAMYWYRQDPGQGLRLIYYSQIVNDFQKGDIAEGYSVSREKKESFPLTVTSAQKNPTAFYLCASKTGNTEAFFGQGTRLTVV.

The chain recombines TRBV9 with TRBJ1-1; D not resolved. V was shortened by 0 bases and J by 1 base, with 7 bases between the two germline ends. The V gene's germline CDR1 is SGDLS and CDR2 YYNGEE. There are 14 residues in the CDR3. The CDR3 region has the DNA TGTGCCAGCAGCGTAGGAGCAGGGAACACTGAAGCTTTCTTT. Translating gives CASSVGAGNTEAFF. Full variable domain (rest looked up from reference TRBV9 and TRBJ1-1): DSGVTQTPKHLITATGQRVTLRCSPRSGDLSVYWYQQSLDQGLQFLIQYYNGEERAKGNILERFSAQQFPDLHSELNLSSLELGDSALYFCASSVGAGNTEAFFGQGTRLTVV.

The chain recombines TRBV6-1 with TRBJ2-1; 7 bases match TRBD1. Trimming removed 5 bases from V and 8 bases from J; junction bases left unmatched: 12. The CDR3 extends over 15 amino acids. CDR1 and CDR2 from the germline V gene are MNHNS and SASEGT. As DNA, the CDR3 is TGTGCCAGCAGTTCTCGGGACAGCCCTAGGGATGAGCAGTTCTTC. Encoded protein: CASSSRDSPRDEQFF.

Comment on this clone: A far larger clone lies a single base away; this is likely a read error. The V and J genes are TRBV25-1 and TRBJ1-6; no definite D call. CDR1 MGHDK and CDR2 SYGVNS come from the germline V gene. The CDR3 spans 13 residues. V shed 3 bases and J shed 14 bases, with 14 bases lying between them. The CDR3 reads CASSEAGLATLHF. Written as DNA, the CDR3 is TGTGCCAGCAGTGAGGCCGGGCTGGCTACCCTCCACTTT.

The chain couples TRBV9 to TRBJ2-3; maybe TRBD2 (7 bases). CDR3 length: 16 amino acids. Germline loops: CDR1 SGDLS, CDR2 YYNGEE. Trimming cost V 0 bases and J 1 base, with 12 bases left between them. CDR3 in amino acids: CASSVEGGAGTDTQYF. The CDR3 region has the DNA TGTGCCAGCAGCGTAGAGGGGGGGGCGGGCACAGATACGCAGTATTTT.

The CDR3, as DNA: TGCAGCGTTAAGGGAGGGGGACTATACGAGCAGTACTTC. Translating it yields CSVKGGGLYEQYF. The chain couples TRBV29-1 to TRBJ2-7, with D possibly being TRBD2 (7 bases). V was trimmed by 5 bases and J by 4 bases, leaving 15 bases between them. Germline V lookup: CDR1 SQVTM, CDR2 ANQGSEA. This CDR3 region has 13 residues.

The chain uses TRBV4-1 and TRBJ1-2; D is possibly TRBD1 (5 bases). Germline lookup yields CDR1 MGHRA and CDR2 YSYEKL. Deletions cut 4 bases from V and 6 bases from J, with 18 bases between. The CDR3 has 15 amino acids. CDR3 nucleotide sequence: TGCGCCAGCAGCCTCCTCGAGGGGCTGAAAGATGGCTACACCTTC. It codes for CASSLLEGLKDGYTF.

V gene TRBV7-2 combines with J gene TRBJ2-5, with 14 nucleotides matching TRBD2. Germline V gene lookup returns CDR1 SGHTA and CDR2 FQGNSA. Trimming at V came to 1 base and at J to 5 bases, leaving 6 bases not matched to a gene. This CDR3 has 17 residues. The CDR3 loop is CASSLVEGLAGEETQYF. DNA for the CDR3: TGTGCCAGCAGCTTAGTGGAGGGACTAGCGGGGGAGGAGACCCAGTACTTC.

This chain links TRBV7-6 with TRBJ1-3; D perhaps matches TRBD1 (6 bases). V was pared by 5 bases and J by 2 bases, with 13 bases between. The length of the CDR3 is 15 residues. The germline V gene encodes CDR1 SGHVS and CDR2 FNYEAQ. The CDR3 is CASSPGGATGNTIYF. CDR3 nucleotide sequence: TGTGCCAGCAGCCCGGGGGGCGCGACTGGAAACACCATATATTTT.

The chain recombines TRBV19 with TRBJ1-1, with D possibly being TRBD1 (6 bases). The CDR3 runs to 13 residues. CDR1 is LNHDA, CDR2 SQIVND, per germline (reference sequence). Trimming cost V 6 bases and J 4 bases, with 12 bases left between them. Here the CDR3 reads CASRTGSGTEAFF. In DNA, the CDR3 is TGTGCCAGTAGAACAGGGTCGGGCACTGAAGCTTTCTTT.

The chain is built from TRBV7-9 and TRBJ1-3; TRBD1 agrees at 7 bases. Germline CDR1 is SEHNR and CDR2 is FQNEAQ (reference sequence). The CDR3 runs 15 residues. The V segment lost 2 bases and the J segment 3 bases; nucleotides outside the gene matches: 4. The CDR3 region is CASSLTRQGGNTIYF. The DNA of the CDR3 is TGTGCCAGCAGCTTAACACGACAGGGTGGAAACACCATATATTTT.

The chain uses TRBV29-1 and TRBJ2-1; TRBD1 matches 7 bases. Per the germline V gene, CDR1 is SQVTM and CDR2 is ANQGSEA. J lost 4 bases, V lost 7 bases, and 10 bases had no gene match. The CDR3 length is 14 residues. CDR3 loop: CSDYRDRRYNEQFF. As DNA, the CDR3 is TGCAGCGATTACCGGGACAGACGATACAATGAGCAGTTCTTC.

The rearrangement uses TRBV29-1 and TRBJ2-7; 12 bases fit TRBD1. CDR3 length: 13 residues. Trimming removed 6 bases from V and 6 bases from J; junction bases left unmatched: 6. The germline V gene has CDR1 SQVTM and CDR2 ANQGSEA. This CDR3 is CSVTGTGGFEQYF. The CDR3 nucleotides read TGCAGCGTCACGGGGACAGGGGGCTTCGAGCAGTACTTC.

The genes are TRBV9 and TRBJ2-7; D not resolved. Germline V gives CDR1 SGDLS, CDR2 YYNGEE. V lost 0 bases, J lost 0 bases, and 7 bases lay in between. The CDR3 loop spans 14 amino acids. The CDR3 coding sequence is TGTGCCAGCAGCGTAGGGACCCCCTCCTACGAGCAGTACTTC. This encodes CASSVGTPSYEQYF.

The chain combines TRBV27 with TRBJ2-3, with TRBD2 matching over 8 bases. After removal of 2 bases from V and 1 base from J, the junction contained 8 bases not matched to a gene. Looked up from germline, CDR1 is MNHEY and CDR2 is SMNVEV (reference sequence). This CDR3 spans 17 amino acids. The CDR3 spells CASSLTGLAWRTDTQYF. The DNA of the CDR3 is TGTGCCAGCAGTTTAACCGGACTAGCCTGGCGCACAGATACGCAGTATTTT.

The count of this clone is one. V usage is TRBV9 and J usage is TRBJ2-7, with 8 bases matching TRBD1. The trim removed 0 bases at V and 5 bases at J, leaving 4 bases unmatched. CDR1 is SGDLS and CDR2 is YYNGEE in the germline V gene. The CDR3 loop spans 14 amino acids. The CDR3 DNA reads TGTGCCAGCAGCGTAGCGGACAGGGACCACGAGCAGTACTTC. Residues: CASSVADRDHEQYF.

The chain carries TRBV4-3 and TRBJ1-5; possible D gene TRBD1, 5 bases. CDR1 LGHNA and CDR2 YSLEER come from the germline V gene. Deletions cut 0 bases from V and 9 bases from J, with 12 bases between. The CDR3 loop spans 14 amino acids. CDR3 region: CASSQDQGIMPQHF. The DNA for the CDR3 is TGCGCCAGCAGCCAAGATCAGGGAATCATGCCCCAGCATTTT.

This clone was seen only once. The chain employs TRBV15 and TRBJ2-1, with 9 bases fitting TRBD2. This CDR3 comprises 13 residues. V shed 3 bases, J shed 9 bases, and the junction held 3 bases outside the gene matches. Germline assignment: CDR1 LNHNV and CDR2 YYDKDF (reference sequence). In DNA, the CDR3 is TGTGCCACCAGCAGCGGGACTAGCACTGAGCAGTTCTTC. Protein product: CATSSGTSTEQFF. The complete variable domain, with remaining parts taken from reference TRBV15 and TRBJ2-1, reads DAMVIQNPRYQVTQFGKPVTLSCSQTLNHNVMYWYQQKSSQAPKLLFHYYDKDFNNEADTPDNFQSRRPNTSFCFLDIRSPGLGDTAMYLCATSSGTSTEQFFGPGTRLTVL.

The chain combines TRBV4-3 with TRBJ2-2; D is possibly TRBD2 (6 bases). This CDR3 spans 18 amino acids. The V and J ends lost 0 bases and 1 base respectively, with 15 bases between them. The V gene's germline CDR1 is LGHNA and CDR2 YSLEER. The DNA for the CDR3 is TGCGCCAGCAGCCAAGATCTACCGTGGAGGGAGAACACCGGGGAGCTGTTTTTT. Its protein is CASSQDLPWRENTGELFF.

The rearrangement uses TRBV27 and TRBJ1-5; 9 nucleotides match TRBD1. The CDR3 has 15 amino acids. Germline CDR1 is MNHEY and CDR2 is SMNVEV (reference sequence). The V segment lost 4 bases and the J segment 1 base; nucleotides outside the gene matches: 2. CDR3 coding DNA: TGTGCCAGCAGTTCGGACAGGGGCAGCAATCAGCCCCAGCATTTT. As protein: CASSSDRGSNQPQHF.

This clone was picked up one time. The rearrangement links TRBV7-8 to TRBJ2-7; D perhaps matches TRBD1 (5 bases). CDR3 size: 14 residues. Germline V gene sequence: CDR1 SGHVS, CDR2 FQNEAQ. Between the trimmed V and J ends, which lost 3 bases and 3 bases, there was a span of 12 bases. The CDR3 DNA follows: TGTGCCAGCAGCTTGAGCAGGGCAGGCTACGAGCAGTACTTC. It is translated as CASSLSRAGYEQYF.